This TCR beta chain was captured by sequencing in a study of early T cells in non-severe SARS-CoV-2 infection. Study findings and constraints: A preference for anti-spike CD8 responses marked VDJdb matching, which missed private and CD4 specificities.

V was clipped by 3 bases and J by 6 bases, with 12 bases between them. The germline V gene has CDR1 KGHSH and CDR2 LQKENI. The CDR3 has 13 amino acids. Of note for this clonotype: Its antigen is unidentified.

Each single cDNA molecule received a unique molecular identifier. Each CDR3 protein gets one entry after TCRdb re-called the 5' RACE reads with MiXCR. The profile shows fewer than 40,000 distinct CDR3 sequences, roughly 7.1% of them singletons. The rearrangement links TRBV18 to TRBJ2-7; TRBD1 might be the D (6 bases). The sample here was whole blood, taken at baseline. This TCR was sampled from an adult who was a healthcare worker with PCR-confirmed SARS-CoV-2 infection or an uninfected control (not recorded which). The CDR3, as DNA: TGTGCCAGCTCACCGGTGGGGGCGGGCGAGCAGTACTTC. As protein: CASSPVGAGEQYF.